This T cell receptor beta chain was captured in a study of brain T cells in children with intractable seizures. Findings of the study overall: Viral specificity was inferred only from CDR3 similarity; HCMV serostatus was unknown.

Sequencing was limited to surgery cases with top T cell transcript signatures in brain tissue. Before surgery, patients took at least one anti-epileptic drug. V was pared by 8 bases and J by 5 bases, with 10 bases between. The CDR3 has 12 residues. A note on this clone: Antigen specificity is unknown.

TCRdb keeps only in-frame clones here, not all; method: immunoSEQ multiplex PCR. Of roughly 80,000 clones listed, 91% are singletons. The chain links TRBV12-3 or TRBV12-4 to TRBJ2-1; no clear D gene. This clonotype was obtained from a girl aged 2 to 10 with Rasmussen encephalitis and intractable seizures. Specimen: peripheral blood, collected at surgery. The CDR3 DNA reads as TGTGCCAGCCGGTTTAGGGACAATGAGCAGTTCTTC. Its protein product is CASRFRDNEQFF.